This T cell receptor (beta chain) stems from a study of blood T cell repertoires in COVID-19. Background on the study: Samples came from the United States, Italy and Spain, spanning acute and convalescent COVID-19. T cells, B-cell-depleted T cells, or PBMCs supplied cDNA or gDNA.

While infection was still active, Seattle patients were enrolled and then followed longitudinally. CDR1 SGHNT and CDR2 YYREEE come from the germline V gene (reference sequence). This CDR3 spans 14 amino acids. Deletions cut 5 bases from V and 3 bases from J, with 11 bases between. Per the study methods: Amplification with reference gene primers provided the estimates of nucleated cell counts. The table came from immunoSEQ multiplex PCR; TCRdb's copy has only in-frame clones and leaves some out. V and J calls and clone size are copied from that table; D and trimming were computed from the DNA. The profile shows approximately 200,000 clones, 70% to 80% of them singletons.

The sample consisted of peripheral blood. This sequence originates from a woman in her forties with COVID-19, enrolled during active disease. The chain carries TRBV5-4 and TRBJ2-2, with D perhaps TRBD2 (5 bases). The DNA of the CDR3 is TGTGCCAGCAGAAATCCCGGGGACACCGGGGAGCTGTTTTTT. Protein sequence: CASRNPGDTGELFF.